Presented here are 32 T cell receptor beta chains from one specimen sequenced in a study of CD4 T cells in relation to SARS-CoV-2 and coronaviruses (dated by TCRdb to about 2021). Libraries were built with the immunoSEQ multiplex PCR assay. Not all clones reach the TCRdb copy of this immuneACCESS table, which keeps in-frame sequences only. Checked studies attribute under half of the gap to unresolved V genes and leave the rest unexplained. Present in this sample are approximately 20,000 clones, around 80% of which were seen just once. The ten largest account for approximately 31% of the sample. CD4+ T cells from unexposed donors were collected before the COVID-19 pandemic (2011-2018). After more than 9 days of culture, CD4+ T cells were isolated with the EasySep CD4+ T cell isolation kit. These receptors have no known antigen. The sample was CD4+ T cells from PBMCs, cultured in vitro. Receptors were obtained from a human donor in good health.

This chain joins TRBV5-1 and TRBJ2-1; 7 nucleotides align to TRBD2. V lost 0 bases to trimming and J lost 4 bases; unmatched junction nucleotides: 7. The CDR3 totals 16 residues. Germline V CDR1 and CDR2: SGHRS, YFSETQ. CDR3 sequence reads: CASSLGGPSGYNEQFF. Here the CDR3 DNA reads TGCGCCAGCAGCTTGGGAGGTCCTAGCGGATACAATGAGCAGTTCTTC.

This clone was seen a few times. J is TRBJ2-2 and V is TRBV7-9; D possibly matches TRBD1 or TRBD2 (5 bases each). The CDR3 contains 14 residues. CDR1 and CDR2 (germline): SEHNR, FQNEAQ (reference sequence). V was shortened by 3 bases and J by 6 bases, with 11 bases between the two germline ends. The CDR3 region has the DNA TGTGCCAGCAGCTTGCAGGGAGAGGCCGGGGAGCTGTTTTTT. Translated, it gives CASSLQGEAGELFF.

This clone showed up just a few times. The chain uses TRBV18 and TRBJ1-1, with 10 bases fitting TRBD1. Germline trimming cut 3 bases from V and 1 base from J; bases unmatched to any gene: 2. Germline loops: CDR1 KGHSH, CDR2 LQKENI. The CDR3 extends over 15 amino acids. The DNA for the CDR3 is TGTGCCAGCTCACCTGACAGGGGGCCGAACACTGAAGCTTTCTTT. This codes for CASSPDRGPNTEAFF.

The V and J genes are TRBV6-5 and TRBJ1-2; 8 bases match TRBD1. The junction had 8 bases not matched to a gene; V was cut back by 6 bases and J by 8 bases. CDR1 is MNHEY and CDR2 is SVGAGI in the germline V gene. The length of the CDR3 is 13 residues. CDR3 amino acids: CASSADRAGGYTF. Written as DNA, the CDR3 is TGTGCCAGCAGCGCGGACAGGGCGGGAGGCTACACCTTC.

The CDR3 bases are TGTGCCAGCAGTGTTGGGATGTACGAGCAGTACTTC. Amino acid sequence: CASSVGMYEQYF. V usage is TRBV2 and J usage is TRBJ2-7, with D hard to call. Trimming removed 4 bases at V and 4 bases at J, with 8 bases between. This CDR3 spans 12 amino acids. Per the germline V gene, CDR1 is SNHLY and CDR2 is FYNNEI.

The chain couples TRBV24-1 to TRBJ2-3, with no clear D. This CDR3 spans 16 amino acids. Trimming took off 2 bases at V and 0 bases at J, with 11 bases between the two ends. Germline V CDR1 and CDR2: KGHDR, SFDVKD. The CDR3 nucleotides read TGTGCCACCAGTGATTCAGGTTTTCCTAGCACAGATACGCAGTATTTT. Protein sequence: CATSDSGFPSTDTQYF.

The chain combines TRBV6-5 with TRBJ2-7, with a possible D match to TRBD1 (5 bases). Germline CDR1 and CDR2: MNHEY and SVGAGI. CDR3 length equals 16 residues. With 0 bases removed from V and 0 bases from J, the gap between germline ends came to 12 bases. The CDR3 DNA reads TGTGCCAGCAGTTACTCGTTTGGGGCTGTCTCCTACGAGCAGTACTTC. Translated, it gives CASSYSFGAVSYEQYF.

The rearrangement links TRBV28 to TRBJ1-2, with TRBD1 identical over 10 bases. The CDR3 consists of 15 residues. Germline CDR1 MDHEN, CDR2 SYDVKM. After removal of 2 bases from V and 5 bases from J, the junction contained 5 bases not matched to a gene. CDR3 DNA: TGTGCCAGCAGTTTAGGGGGGACAGGGGATTATGGCTACACCTTC. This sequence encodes CASSLGGTGDYGYTF.

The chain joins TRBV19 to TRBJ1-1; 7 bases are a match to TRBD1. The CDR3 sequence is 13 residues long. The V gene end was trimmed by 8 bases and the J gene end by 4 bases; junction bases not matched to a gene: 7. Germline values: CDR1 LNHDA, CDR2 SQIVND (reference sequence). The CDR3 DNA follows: TGTGCCAGTTTAACAGGGGAGGCCACTGAAGCTTTCTTT. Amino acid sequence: CASLTGEATEAFF. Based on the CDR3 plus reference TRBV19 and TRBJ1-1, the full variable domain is DGGITQSPKYLFRKEGQNVTLSCEQNLNHDAMYWYRQDPGQGLRLIYYSQIVNDFQKGDIAEGYSVSREKKESFPLTVTSAQKNPTAFYLCASLTGEATEAFFGQGTRLTVV.

CDR3 residues: CASSAGTSGRGDTQYF. The CDR3 region has the DNA TGTGCCAGCAGCGCCGGGACTAGCGGGAGAGGTGATACGCAGTATTTT. The gene calls are TRBV7-8 and TRBJ2-3; 14 nucleotides match TRBD2. V lost 5 bases to trimming and J lost 6 bases; unmatched junction nucleotides: 7. Germline CDR1 reads SGHVS; CDR2 reads FQNEAQ. This CDR3 region has 16 residues.

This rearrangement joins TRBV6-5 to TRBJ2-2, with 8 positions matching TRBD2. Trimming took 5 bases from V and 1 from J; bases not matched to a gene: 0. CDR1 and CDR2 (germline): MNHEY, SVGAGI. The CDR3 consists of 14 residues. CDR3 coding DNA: TGTGCCAGCAGTAGCGGGGGGAACACCGGGGAGCTGTTTTTT. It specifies CASSSGGNTGELFF.

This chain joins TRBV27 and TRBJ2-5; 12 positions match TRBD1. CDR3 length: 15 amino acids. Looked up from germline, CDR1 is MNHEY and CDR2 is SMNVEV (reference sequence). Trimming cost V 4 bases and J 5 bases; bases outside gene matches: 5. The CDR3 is CASSSGTGGVETQYF. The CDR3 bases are TGTGCCAGCAGTTCCGGGACAGGGGGCGTGGAGACCCAGTACTTC.

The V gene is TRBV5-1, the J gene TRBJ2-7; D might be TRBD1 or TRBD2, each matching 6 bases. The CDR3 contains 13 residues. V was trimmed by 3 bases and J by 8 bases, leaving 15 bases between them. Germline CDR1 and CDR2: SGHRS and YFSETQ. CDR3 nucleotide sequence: TGCGCCAGCAGCTCGCGGGACATCCTCCAGCAGTACTTC. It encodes CASSSRDILQQYF.

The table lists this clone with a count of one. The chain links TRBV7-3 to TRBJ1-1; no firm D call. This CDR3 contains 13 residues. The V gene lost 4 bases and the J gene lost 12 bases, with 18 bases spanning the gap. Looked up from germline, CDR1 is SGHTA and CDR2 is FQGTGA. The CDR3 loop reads CASSSREGEEPFF. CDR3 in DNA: TGTGCCAGCAGCTCCCGGGAGGGTGAGGAACCTTTCTTT.

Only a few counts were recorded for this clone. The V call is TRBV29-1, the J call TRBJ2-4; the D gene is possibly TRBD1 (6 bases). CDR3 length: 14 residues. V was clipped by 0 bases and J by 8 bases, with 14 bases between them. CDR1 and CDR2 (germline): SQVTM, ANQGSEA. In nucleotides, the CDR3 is TGCAGCGTTGAAGACCCAACAGGGTCGGACATTCAGTACTTC. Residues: CSVEDPTGSDIQYF. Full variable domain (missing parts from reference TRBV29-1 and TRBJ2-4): SAVISQKPSRDICQRGTSLTIQCQVDSQVTMMFWYRQQPGQSLTLIATANQGSEATYESGFVIDKFPISRPNLTFSTLTVSNMSPEDSSIYLCSVEDPTGSDIQYFGAGTRLSVL.

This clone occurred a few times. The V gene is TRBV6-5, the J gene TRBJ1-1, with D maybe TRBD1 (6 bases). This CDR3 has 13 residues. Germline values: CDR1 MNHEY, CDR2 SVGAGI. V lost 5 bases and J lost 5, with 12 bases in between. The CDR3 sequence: CASSLRTATEAFF. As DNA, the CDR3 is TGTGCCAGCAGTCTTCGGACAGCGACTGAAGCTTTCTTT.

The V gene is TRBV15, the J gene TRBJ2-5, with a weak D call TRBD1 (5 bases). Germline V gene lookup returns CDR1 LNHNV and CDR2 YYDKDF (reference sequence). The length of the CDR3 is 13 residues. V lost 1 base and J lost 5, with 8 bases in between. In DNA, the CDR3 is TGTGCCACCAGCAGAGGGTCAGGGGAGACCCAGTACTTC. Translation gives CATSRGSGETQYF.

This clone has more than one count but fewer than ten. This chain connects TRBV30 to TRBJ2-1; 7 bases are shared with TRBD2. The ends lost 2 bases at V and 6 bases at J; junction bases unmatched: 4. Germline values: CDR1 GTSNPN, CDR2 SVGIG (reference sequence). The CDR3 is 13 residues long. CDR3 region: CAWSRLAPNEQFF. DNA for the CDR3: TGTGCCTGGAGTCGACTAGCACCCAATGAGCAGTTCTTC.

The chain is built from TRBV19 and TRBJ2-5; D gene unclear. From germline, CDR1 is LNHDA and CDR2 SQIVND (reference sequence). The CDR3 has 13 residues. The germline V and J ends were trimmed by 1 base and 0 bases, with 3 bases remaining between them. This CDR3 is CASSIGHQETQYF. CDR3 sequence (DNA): TGTGCCAGTAGTATAGGACACCAAGAGACCCAGTACTTC.

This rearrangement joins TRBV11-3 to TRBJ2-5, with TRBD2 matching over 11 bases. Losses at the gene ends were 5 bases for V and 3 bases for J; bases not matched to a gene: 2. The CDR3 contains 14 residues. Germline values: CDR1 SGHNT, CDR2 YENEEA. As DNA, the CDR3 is TGTGCCAGCAGCCTTAGCGGGAGGGAAGAGACCCAGTACTTC. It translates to CASSLSGREETQYF.

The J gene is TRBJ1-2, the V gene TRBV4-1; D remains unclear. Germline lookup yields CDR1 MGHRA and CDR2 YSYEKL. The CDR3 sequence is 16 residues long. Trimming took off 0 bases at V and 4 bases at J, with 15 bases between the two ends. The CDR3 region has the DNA TGCGCCAGCAGCCAAGATTTGAACAGTAGGGCCTATGGCTACACCTTC. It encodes CASSQDLNSRAYGYTF.

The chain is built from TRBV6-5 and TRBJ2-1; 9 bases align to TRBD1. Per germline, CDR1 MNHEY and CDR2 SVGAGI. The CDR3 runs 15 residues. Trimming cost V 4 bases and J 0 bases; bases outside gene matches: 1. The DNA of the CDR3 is TGTGCCAGCAGTTCGACAGGGGGCTCCTACAATGAGCAGTTCTTC. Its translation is CASSSTGGSYNEQFF.

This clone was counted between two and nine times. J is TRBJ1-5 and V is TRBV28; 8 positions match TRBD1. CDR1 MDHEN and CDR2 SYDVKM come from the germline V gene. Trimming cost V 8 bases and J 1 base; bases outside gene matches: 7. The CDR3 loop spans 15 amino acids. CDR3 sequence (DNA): TGTGCCAGCGGACACAGGGGGAGAAGCAATCAGCCCCAGCATTTT. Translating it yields CASGHRGRSNQPQHF. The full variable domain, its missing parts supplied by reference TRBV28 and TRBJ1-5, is DVKVTQSSRYLVKRTGEKVFLECVQDMDHENMFWYRQDPGLGLRLIYFSYDVKMKEKGDIPEGYSVSREKKERFSLILESASTNQTSMYLCASGHRGRSNQPQHFGDGTRLSIL.

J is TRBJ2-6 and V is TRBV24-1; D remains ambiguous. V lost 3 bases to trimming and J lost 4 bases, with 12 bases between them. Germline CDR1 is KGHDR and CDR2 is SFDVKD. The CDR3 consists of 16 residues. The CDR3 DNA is TGTGCCACCAGTGATCCCTCTGCGTTGGGGGCCAACGTCCTGACTTTC. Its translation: CATSDPSALGANVLTF.

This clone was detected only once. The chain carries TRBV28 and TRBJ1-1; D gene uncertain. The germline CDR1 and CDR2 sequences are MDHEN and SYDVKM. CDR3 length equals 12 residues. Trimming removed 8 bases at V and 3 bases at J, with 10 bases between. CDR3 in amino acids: CASQVEDTEAFF. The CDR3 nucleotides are TGTGCCAGCCAGGTCGAGGACACTGAAGCTTTCTTT.

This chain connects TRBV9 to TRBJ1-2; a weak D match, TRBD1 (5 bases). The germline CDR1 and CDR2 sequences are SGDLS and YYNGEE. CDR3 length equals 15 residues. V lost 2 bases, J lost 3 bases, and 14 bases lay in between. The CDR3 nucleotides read TGTGCCAGCAGCGTCCTGTTGAACAGGTACTATGGCTACACCTTC. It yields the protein CASSVLLNRYYGYTF. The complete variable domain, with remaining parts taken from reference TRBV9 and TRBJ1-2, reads DSGVTQTPKHLITATGQRVTLRCSPRSGDLSVYWYQQSLDQGLQFLIQYYNGEERAKGNILERFSAQQFPDLHSELNLSSLELGDSALYFCASSVLLNRYYGYTFGSGTRLTVV.

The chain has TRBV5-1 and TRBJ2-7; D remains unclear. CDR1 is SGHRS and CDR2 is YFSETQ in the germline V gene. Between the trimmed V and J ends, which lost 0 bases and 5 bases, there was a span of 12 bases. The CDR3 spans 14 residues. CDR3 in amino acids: CASSLGSLHDEQYF. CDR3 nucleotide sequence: TGCGCCAGCAGCTTGGGATCACTTCATGACGAGCAGTACTTC.

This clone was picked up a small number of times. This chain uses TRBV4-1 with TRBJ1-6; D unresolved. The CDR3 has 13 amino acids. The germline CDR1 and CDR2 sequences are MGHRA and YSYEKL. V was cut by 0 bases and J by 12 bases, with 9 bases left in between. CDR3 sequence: CASSQESLLPLHF. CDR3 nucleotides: TGCGCCAGCAGCCAAGAATCCCTTCTACCCCTCCACTTT.

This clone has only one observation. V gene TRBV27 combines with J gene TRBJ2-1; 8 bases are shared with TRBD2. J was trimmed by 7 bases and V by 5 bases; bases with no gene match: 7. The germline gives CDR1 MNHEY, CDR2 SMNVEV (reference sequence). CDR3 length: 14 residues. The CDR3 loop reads CASSGGGGWNEQFF. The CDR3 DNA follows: TGTGCCAGCAGTGGTGGCGGGGGGTGGAATGAGCAGTTCTTC.

The CDR3 here is CASSQDEGAGGNTIYF. The CDR3 nucleotides read TGTGCCAGCAGCCAAGATGAAGGGGCGGGGGGAAACACCATATATTTT. The genes are TRBV4-2 and TRBJ1-3; possible D gene TRBD1, 5 bases. Trimming shortened V by 0 bases and J by 4 bases, and 13 bases separated the two germline ends. Germline V lookup: CDR1 LGHNA, CDR2 YNFKEQ. The CDR3 totals 16 residues.

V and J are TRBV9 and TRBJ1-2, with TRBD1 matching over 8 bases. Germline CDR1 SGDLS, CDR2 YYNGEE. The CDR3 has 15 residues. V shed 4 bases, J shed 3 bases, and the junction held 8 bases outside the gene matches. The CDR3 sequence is CASSSPGGADYGYTF. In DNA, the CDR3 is TGTGCCAGCAGCTCCCCAGGGGGCGCGGACTATGGCTACACCTTC. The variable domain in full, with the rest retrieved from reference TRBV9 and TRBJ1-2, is DSGVTQTPKHLITATGQRVTLRCSPRSGDLSVYWYQQSLDQGLQFLIQYYNGEERAKGNILERFSAQQFPDLHSELNLSSLELGDSALYFCASSSPGGADYGYTFGSGTRLTVV.

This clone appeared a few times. DNA for the CDR3: TGTGCCAGCAGTTACTCGGCTAGCGGGGCCTACGAGCAGTACTTC. The encoded protein is CASSYSASGAYEQYF. This chain connects TRBV6-6 to TRBJ2-7; 9 positions match TRBD2. The V and J ends lost 0 bases and 2 bases, in that order; junction bases with no gene match: 2. The germline CDR1 and CDR2 sequences are MNHNY and SVGAGI (reference sequence). This CDR3 comprises 15 residues.